Presented here are 25 T cell receptor beta chains from one specimen sequenced in a study of cytomegalovirus exposure and HLA in healthy donors. The PCR made use of 60 Vbeta and 13 Jbeta primers. The method was immunoSEQ multiplex PCR; TCRdb's version includes in-frame clones alone and lacks a portion of them. The sample yields around 50,000 clones, of which the top ten take up 2.3%. The sample consisted of PBMCs. All receptors derive from a female donor in good health and CMV-seronegative.

CDR3 in amino acids: CAWKGQGYQPQHF. CDR3 coding DNA: TGTGCCTGGAAGGGACAGGGCTATCAGCCCCAGCATTTT. This sequence joins TRBV30 and TRBJ1-5; 9 bases fit TRBD1. The CDR3 covers 13 residues. J lost 5 bases, V lost 4 bases, and 3 bases had no gene match. Germline V lookup: CDR1 GTSNPN, CDR2 SVGIG (reference sequence).

The chain has TRBV19 and TRBJ2-7; TRBD1 agrees at 8 bases. The CDR3 extends over 15 amino acids. With 4 bases clipped from V and 3 bases from J, the junction kept 8 bases outside the gene matches. In germline, CDR1 is LNHDA, CDR2 SQIVND (reference sequence). CDR3 sequence: CASSTGTGPVYEQYF. In nucleotides, the CDR3 is TGTGCCAGTAGTACCGGGACAGGACCTGTCTACGAGCAGTACTTC.

The chain joins TRBV9 to TRBJ1-2; no firm D call. The V gene lost 0 bases and the J gene lost 0 bases, with 6 bases spanning the gap. The germline V gene has CDR1 SGDLS and CDR2 YYNGEE. The CDR3 sequence is 14 residues long. The CDR3 DNA reads TGTGCCAGCAGCGTAGCGGACTCTAACTATGGCTACACCTTC. Encoded protein: CASSVADSNYGYTF.

The chain recombines TRBV9 with TRBJ1-4; 7 bases match TRBD1. The V gene end was trimmed by 3 bases and the J gene end by 7 bases; junction bases not matched to a gene: 9. CDR3 length: 15 residues. Germline V lookup: CDR1 SGDLS, CDR2 YYNGEE. Here the CDR3 DNA reads TGTGCCAGCAGCGGAAACAGGGGATTAGGTGAAAAACTGTTTTTT. Translated: CASSGNRGLGEKLFF.

The chain links TRBV30 to TRBJ1-6; the D gene is possibly TRBD1 (5 bases). V gave up 2 bases and J gave up 10 bases, with 18 bases separating them. The CDR3 loop spans 15 amino acids. Germline assignment: CDR1 GTSNPN and CDR2 SVGIG (reference sequence). In DNA form, the CDR3 reads TGTGCCTGGAGTCCTACAGGTGGCGGAAAATCACCCCTCCACTTT. Its translation: CAWSPTGGGKSPLHF.

The chain has TRBV5-1 and TRBJ2-7, with a weak D call TRBD1 (6 bases). Deletions cut 0 bases from V and 7 bases from J, with 14 bases between. Germline V CDR1 and CDR2: SGHRS, YFSETQ. This CDR3 has 14 residues. The CDR3 sequence is CASSLVGGVEEQYF. The CDR3, as DNA: TGCGCCAGCAGCTTGGTTGGGGGCGTTGAGGAGCAGTACTTC.

V usage is TRBV5-1 and J usage is TRBJ2-5; no reliable D call. The germline V gene encodes CDR1 SGHRS and CDR2 YFSETQ. The CDR3 is made up of 13 amino acids. V was trimmed by 2 bases and J by 5 bases, leaving 10 bases between them. The CDR3: CASSFGDLETQYF. CDR3 DNA: TGCGCCAGCAGCTTCGGTGATCTGGAGACCCAGTACTTC. Using reference TRBV5-1 and TRBJ2-5 for the parts outside the CDR3, the full variable domain is KAGVTQTPRYLIKTRGQQVTLSCSPISGHRSVSWYQQTPGQGLQFLFEYFSETQRNKGNFPGRFSGRQFSNSRSEMNVSTLELGDSALYLCASSFGDLETQYFGPGTRLLVL.

This chain links TRBV10-3 with TRBJ1-2; D possibly corresponds to TRBD1 (5 bases). The germline CDR1 and CDR2 sequences are ENHRY and SYGVKD. The CDR3 length is 13 residues. With 4 bases removed from V and 6 bases from J, the gap between germline ends came to 12 bases. The chain's CDR3 is CAISVEGFHGYTF. The CDR3 DNA reads TGTGCCATCAGTGTGGAGGGGTTCCATGGCTACACCTTC.

This chain uses TRBV7-3 with TRBJ2-2; possible D gene TRBD2, 6 bases. The CDR3 contains 17 residues. Germline V CDR1 and CDR2: SGHTA, FQGTGA. Trimming left V 4 bases short and J 0 bases short, with 15 bases between. Here the CDR3 DNA reads TGTGCCAGCAGCTCGAACCCTAGCGTATCGAACACCGGGGAGCTGTTTTTT. It is translated as CASSSNPSVSNTGELFF.

This chain uses TRBV18 with TRBJ1-4; D not resolved. CDR3 size: 15 residues. Trimming cost V 1 base and J 0 bases, with 6 bases left between them. Germline values: CDR1 KGHSH, CDR2 LQKENI. The CDR3 sequence is CASSPRGATNEKLFF. For the CDR3, the DNA is TGTGCCAGCTCACCACGAGGTGCAACTAATGAAAAACTGTTTTTT.

This chain joins TRBV4-3 and TRBJ1-1, with D perhaps matching TRBD1 (6 bases). This CDR3 has 15 residues. Germline V gene sequence: CDR1 LGHNA, CDR2 YSLEER. V was clipped by 2 bases and J by 5 bases, with 15 bases between them. This CDR3 reads CASSQSFSRGTEAFF. The DNA of the CDR3 is TGCGCCAGCAGCCAAAGCTTTTCAAGGGGGACTGAAGCTTTCTTT.

V and J are TRBV10-3 and TRBJ2-1; D may be TRBD2 (5 bases). Per germline, CDR1 ENHRY and CDR2 SYGVKD. V was shortened by 4 bases and J by 7 bases, with 5 bases between the two germline ends. The CDR3 runs to 11 residues. The CDR3 region has the DNA TGTGCCATCAGTGTAGCGAATGAGCAGTTCTTC. Translation gives CAISVANEQFF.

V is TRBV6-6 and J is TRBJ2-7, with D perhaps matching TRBD2 (6 bases). There are 12 residues in the CDR3. Trimming left V 6 bases short and J 7 bases short, with 13 bases between. Germline loops: CDR1 MNHNY, CDR2 SVGAGI (reference sequence). CDR3 sequence: CASSPGAREQYF. Written as DNA, the CDR3 is TGTGCCAGCAGCCCGGGAGCCCGGGAGCAGTACTTC.

The CDR3 loop is CASSQGETQYF. The CDR3 bases are TGTGCCAGCAGCCAGGGAGAGACCCAGTACTTC. The chain carries TRBV7-9 and TRBJ2-5; D is perhaps TRBD1 (5 bases). Germline values: CDR1 SEHNR, CDR2 FQNEAQ (reference sequence). Trimming shortened V by 5 bases and J by 4 bases, and 5 bases separated the two germline ends. This CDR3 has 11 amino acids.

V is TRBV6-5 and J is TRBJ2-7; 9 bases agree with TRBD2. The CDR3 totals 14 residues. With V trimmed by 6 bases and J by 3 bases, 6 bases remained unmatched. The germline V gene has CDR1 MNHEY and CDR2 SVGAGI. CDR3 region: CASRESGGFYEQYF. The DNA of the CDR3 is TGTGCCAGCAGAGAGAGCGGGGGGTTCTACGAGCAGTACTTC.

The J gene is TRBJ2-3, the V gene TRBV29-1; D ambiguous. This CDR3 has 11 amino acids. CDR1 SQVTM and CDR2 ANQGSEA come from the germline V gene. V shed 8 bases and J shed 4 bases, with 10 bases lying between them. CDR3 amino acids: CSPYLSDTQYF. The DNA of the CDR3 is TGCAGCCCTTACTTGTCAGATACGCAGTATTTT.

The chain combines TRBV6-5 with TRBJ1-4, with D possibly TRBD1 on 6 matching bases. This CDR3 spans 15 amino acids. Germline V gene data show CDR1 as MNHEY and CDR2 as SVGAGI. Trimming stripped 8 bases from V and 4 bases from J, with 17 bases between. This chain's CDR3 is CASGPTGLLNEKLFF. The CDR3 DNA sequence: TGTGCCAGCGGGCCGACAGGTCTACTTAATGAAAAACTGTTTTTT.

The CDR3 nucleotides are TGCAGCGTCCACACAGCGGGGATAAACTATGGCTACACCTTC. Its protein product is CSVHTAGINYGYTF. This chain joins TRBV29-1 and TRBJ1-2; unclear D gene. The ends were cut back, 6 bases at V and 2 bases at J, with 16 bases in the middle. Germline assignment: CDR1 SQVTM and CDR2 ANQGSEA. The CDR3 loop spans 14 amino acids.

The chain couples TRBV12-5 to TRBJ1-6; D unclear. This CDR3 contains 13 residues. Per the germline V gene, CDR1 is LGHNT and CDR2 is FRNRAP. The V end was cut by 2 bases, the J end by 6 bases, with 5 bases between. CDR3 sequence reads: CASGLMANSPLHF. CDR3 DNA sequence: TGTGCTAGTGGTTTGATGGCTAATTCACCCCTCCACTTT. The whole variable domain, filled in from reference TRBV12-5 and TRBJ1-6, reads DARVTQTPRHKVTEMGQEVTMRCQPILGHNTVFWYRQTMMQGLELLAYFRNRAPLDDSGMPKDRFSAEMPDATLATLKIQPSEPRDSAVYFCASGLMANSPLHFGNGTRLTVT.

The rearrangement links TRBV2 to TRBJ2-7; 11 positions match TRBD2. Germline CDR1 and CDR2: SNHLY and FYNNEI. With V trimmed by 1 base and J by 2 bases, 1 base remained unmatched. This CDR3 region has 15 residues. The CDR3 DNA reads TGTGCCAGCAGTGAAGGGACTAGCGGGCCCTACGAGCAGTACTTC. Translating gives CASSEGTSGPYEQYF.

J is TRBJ1-1 and V is TRBV25-1; 7 nucleotides agree with TRBD1. This CDR3 is 13 amino acids long. Trimming removed 2 bases from V and 5 bases from J; junction bases left unmatched: 2. CDR1 and CDR2 (germline): MGHDK, SYGVNS. CDR3 sequence: CASSEQTGTEAFF. CDR3 DNA: TGTGCCAGCAGTGAACAGACAGGGACTGAAGCTTTCTTT. Variable domain in full (rest from reference TRBV25-1 and TRBJ1-1): EADIYQTPRYLVIGTGKKITLECSQTMGHDKMYWYQQDPGMELHLIHYSYGVNSTEKGDLSSESTVSRIRTEHFPLTLESARPSHTSQYLCASSEQTGTEAFFGQGTRLTVV.

This chain uses TRBV30 with TRBJ1-2; no firm D call. Trimming took 6 bases from V and 7 from J, leaving 18 bases between them. Per germline, CDR1 GTSNPN and CDR2 SVGIG (reference sequence). The CDR3 runs to 13 residues. This CDR3 is CACQKSEGSGYTF. CDR3 coding DNA: TGTGCCTGTCAGAAGTCGGAGGGTTCTGGCTACACCTTC.

The CDR3 DNA sequence: TGTGCCAGCAGTTCCCCGGGACAGGGGATTGGCTACACCTTC. Protein sequence: CASSSPGQGIGYTF. The chain joins TRBV6-5 to TRBJ1-2; 10 nucleotides align to TRBD1. The V segment lost 4 bases and the J segment 7 bases; nucleotides outside the gene matches: 6. The CDR3 contains 14 residues. Germline values: CDR1 MNHEY, CDR2 SVGAGI.

The chain combines TRBV19 with TRBJ2-1, with 7 bases lining up with TRBD1. The trim removed 1 base at V and 1 base at J, leaving 4 bases unmatched. The CDR3 is 16 residues long. Germline V gene lookup returns CDR1 LNHDA and CDR2 SQIVND (reference sequence). The chain's CDR3 is CASSIVGQISYNEQFF. The CDR3 coding sequence is TGTGCCAGTAGTATAGTGGGACAGATTTCCTACAATGAGCAGTTCTTC.

V and J are TRBV30 and TRBJ2-7; 9 bases are a match to TRBD1. CDR1 GTSNPN and CDR2 SVGIG come from the germline V gene (reference sequence). This CDR3 spans 17 amino acids. The junction had 14 bases not matched to a gene; V was cut back by 3 bases and J by 2 bases. The CDR3 is CAWRGQGSNHGTYEQYF. In DNA form, the CDR3 reads TGTGCCTGGAGGGGACAGGGCTCGAACCACGGAACCTACGAGCAGTACTTC. Filled out from reference TRBV30 and TRBJ2-7, the complete variable domain reads SQTIHQWPATLVQPVGSPLSLECTVEGTSNPNLYWYRQAAGRGLQLLFYSVGIGQISSEVPQNLSASRPQDRQFILSSKKLLLSDSGFYLCAWRGQGSNHGTYEQYFGPGTRLTVT.